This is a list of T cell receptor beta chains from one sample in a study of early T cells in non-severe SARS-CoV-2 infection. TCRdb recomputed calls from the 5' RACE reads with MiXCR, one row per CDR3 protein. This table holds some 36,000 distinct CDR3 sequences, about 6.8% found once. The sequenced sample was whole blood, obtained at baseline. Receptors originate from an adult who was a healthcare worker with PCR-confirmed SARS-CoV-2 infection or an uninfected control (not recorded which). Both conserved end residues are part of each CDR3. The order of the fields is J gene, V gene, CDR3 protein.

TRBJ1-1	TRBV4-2	CASSQDHRSPNTEAFF
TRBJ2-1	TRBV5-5	CASSLTGGSANEQFF
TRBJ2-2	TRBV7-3	CASSPRTGLAGELFF
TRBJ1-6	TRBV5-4	CASSPNRNGISPLHF
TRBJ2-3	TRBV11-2	CASSLGPKDTQYF
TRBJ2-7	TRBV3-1	CASSPRGGYEQYF
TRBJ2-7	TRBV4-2	CASSQGGLAGAEQYF
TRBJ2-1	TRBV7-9	CASSLLGTEQFF
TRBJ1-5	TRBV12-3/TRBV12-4	CASSLEHQPQHF
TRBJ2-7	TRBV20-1	CSAIGTSGIVHF
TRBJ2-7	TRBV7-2	CASSSGGSYEQYF
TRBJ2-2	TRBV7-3	CASSRDLGTGELFF
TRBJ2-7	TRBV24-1	CATSAAGFDEQYF
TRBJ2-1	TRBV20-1	CSAPNQPYRVNEQFF
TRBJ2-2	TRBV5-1	CASSLVGASTGELFF
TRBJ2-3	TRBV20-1	CSASSTSSSRTDTQYF
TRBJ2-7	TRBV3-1	CASSQDGTPRDEQYF
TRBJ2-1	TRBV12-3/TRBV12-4	CASSFSQFSIISYNEQFF
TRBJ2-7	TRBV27	CASSGTGTGAYEQYF
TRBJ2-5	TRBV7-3	CASSLGRESETQYF
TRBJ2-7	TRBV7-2	CASKLSSTSGRIYEQYF
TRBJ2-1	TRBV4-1	CASSFRLAGGAEQFF
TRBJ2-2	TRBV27	CASRWGAGGRPGELFF
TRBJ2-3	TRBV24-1	CATSPRGKDTDTQYF
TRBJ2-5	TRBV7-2	CASSPGDRVETQYF
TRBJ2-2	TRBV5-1	CASRTSPLLADNTGELFF
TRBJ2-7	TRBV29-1	CSVEDMRGSEQYF
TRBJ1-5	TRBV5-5	CASSLDEKGGGNQPQHF
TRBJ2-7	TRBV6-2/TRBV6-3	CASSSRRGFTYEQYF
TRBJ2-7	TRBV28	CASSETGGLTYEQYF
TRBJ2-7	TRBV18	CASSPHPGANEQYF